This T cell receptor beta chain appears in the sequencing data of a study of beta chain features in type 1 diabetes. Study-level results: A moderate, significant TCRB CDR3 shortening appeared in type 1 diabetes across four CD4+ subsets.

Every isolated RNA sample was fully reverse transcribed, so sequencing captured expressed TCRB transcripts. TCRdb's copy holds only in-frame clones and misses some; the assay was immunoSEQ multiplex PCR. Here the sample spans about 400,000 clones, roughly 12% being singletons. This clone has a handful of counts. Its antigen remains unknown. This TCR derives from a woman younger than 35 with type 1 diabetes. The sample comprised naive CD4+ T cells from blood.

This chain's CDR3 is CASSLDIYEQYF. CDR3 DNA: TGCGCCAGCAGCTTGGATATATACGAGCAGTACTTC. This chain uses TRBV5-1 with TRBJ2-7, with D uncertain. The germline V gene has CDR1 SGHRS and CDR2 YFSETQ. The germline V and J ends were trimmed by 0 bases and 4 bases, with 5 bases remaining between them. CDR3 length equals 12 residues.